The 6 T cell receptor beta chains listed next were all sequenced from one sample in a study of breast tumors, draining lymph nodes, adjacent tissues. Breast cancer patients provided tissue from their axillary draining lymph nodes. TCRdb reprocessed the multiplex PCR reads with MiXCR, giving one entry per CDR3 protein. The data contain around 130,000 distinct CDR3 sequences, roughly 21% of them seen just once; the ten biggest clones take up approximately 3.5%. The sequenced material came from axillary lymph node tissue. These receptors all stem from a female donor with breast cancer. Some clones in this sample may be carry-over from other donors' samples.

About this clonotype itself: This may be a read error, as it is one base from a much larger clone. The final CDR3 position lacks the conserved phenylalanine or tryptophan, pointing to a likely read error. The rearrangement uses TRBV19 and TRBJ1-2; the D is unclear. Germline CDR1 and CDR2: LNHDA and SQIVND (reference sequence). Trimming stripped 4 bases from V and 2 bases from J, with 11 bases between. This CDR3 region has 14 residues. CDR3 DNA sequence: TGTGCCAGTAGTACCCCGGCCGGAAACTATGGCTACACCGTC. Its protein is CASSTPAGNYGYTV.

For this clonotype: Because the CDR3 is missing its conserved closing phenylalanine or tryptophan, this is likely a read error. V gene TRBV20-1 combines with J gene TRBJ1-2; D is possibly TRBD1 (6 bases). The CDR3 totals 11 residues. Per the germline V gene, CDR1 is DFQATT and CDR2 is SNEGSKA (reference sequence). The CDR3 DNA reads as TGTAGTGCTAGAGGGGGTAATGGCTACACCCTC. Translating it yields CSARGGNGYTL.

As concerns this clonotype: A single base separates this from a much larger clone, so it may be a read error. V usage is TRBV27 and J usage is TRBJ2-5, with TRBD2 matching over 9 bases. The germline V gene has CDR1 MNHEY and CDR2 SMNVEV (reference sequence). V lost 6 bases to trimming and J lost 2 bases; unmatched junction nucleotides: 7. The CDR3 spans 15 residues. The CDR3 DNA reads as TGTGCCAGCAGCCCAATCACTAGCGGGCAAGAGACCCAGTACTTC. Translated: CASSPITSGQETQYF.

This clonotype was detected many times. The chain carries TRBV7-9 and TRBJ2-7, with TRBD2 matching over 13 bases. The CDR3 sequence is 15 residues long. CDR1 is SEHNR and CDR2 is FQNEAQ in the germline V gene (reference sequence). The junction had 6 bases not matched to a gene; V was cut back by 5 bases and J by 5 bases. CDR3 sequence reads: CASSATSGRVNEQYF. The CDR3 nucleotides read TGTGCCAGCAGCGCTACTAGCGGGAGGGTCAACGAGCAGTACTTC.

This clonotype was counted ten times or more. The V gene is TRBV29-1, the J gene TRBJ2-7; 7 positions match TRBD1. Per germline, CDR1 SQVTM and CDR2 ANQGSEA. This CDR3 has 13 residues. V gave up 5 bases and J gave up 6 bases; unmatched junction bases: 10. As DNA, the CDR3 is TGCAGCGTTACTAGACAGGGTCGTGGCGAGCAGTACTTC. It is translated as CSVTRQGRGEQYF.

Comments on this clonotype: A much more abundant neighbour one base away suggests this may be a read error. The rearrangement joins TRBV4-3 to TRBJ2-3, with D possibly being TRBD2 (6 bases). Germline V gene lookup returns CDR1 LGHNA and CDR2 YSLEER. CDR3 length: 16 residues. CDR3 in amino acids: CASSQDWAGSTGTQYF. CDR3 bases: TGCGCCAGCAGCCAAGATTGGGCGGGAAGCACAGGTACGCAGTATTTT.